This T cell receptor (gamma chain) was recovered during a study of γδ T cells in repeated Plasmodium falciparum infection. Gammadelta T cells were flow-sorted from PBMC into Vgamma9/Vdelta2+ and Vdelta2-negative populations for bulk analysis. TCRdb reanalyzed the multiplex PCR reads using CATT. The sample records 25,000 to 35,000 gamma-chain clones, approximately 1.5% being singletons. Trimming at V came to 0 bases and at J to 5 bases, leaving 7 bases not matched to a gene. Germline CDR1 EGSNGY, CDR2 YDSYNSKV. The CDR3 is made up of 14 amino acids. The sample holds many counts of this clone. Sequencing used gamma-delta T cells from blood. The chain uses TRGV2 and TRGJ1 or TRGJ2. The sequence was collected from a pool of human donors (malaria-infected and uninfected, not separated). CDR3 in DNA: TGTGCCACCTGGGACGGGCCTGTGGATTATAAGAAACTCTTT. Translated, it gives CATWDGPVDYKKLF.